What follows are 32 T cell receptor beta chains derived from one specimen sequenced in a study of blood T cells in healthy people across ages. For the second PCR, which ran for 7 to 11 cycles, a sample-barcoded 5' primer and a J-beta primer mix were used. One entry per CDR3 protein, called by TCRdb with MiXCR from the 5' RACE reads. In the table there are about a million distinct CDR3 sequences, 45% to 50% of which are singletons. Sequencing was performed on blood. Receptors were obtained from a man aged 25-45 years in good health.

This clonotype was found a few times. The chain carries TRBV2 and TRBJ2-7, with 11 bases lining up with TRBD1. CDR1 and CDR2 (germline): SNHLY, FYNNEI. CDR3 size: 16 residues. V shed 3 bases, J shed 6 bases, and the junction held 10 bases outside the gene matches. The CDR3 spells CASSDKSGQGVGEQYF. In nucleotides, the CDR3 is TGTGCCAGCAGTGACAAGTCGGGACAGGGGGTCGGCGAGCAGTACTTC.

This clonotype has only a few counts. V and J are TRBV15 and TRBJ2-5; 12 positions match TRBD2. The J segment lost 2 bases and the V segment lost 6 bases, leaving 1 base of the junction unmatched. This CDR3 contains 14 residues. Germline CDR1 reads LNHNV; CDR2 reads YYDKDF (reference sequence). CDR3 sequence: CATRLAGGQETQYF. CDR3 DNA sequence: TGTGCCACCAGACTAGCGGGGGGACAAGAGACCCAGTACTTC. Combining the CDR3 with reference TRBV15 and TRBJ2-5 gives the whole variable domain DAMVIQNPRYQVTQFGKPVTLSCSQTLNHNVMYWYQQKSSQAPKLLFHYYDKDFNNEADTPDNFQSRRPNTSFCFLDIRSPGLGDTAMYLCATRLAGGQETQYFGPGTRLLVL.

This clonotype was seen a few times. The rearrangement uses TRBV25-1 and TRBJ1-2; D gene ambiguous. The CDR3 runs to 13 residues. V shed 8 bases and J shed 7 bases, with 17 bases lying between them. Per germline, CDR1 MGHDK and CDR2 SYGVNS. CDR3 in DNA: TGTGCCAGCCAAATCAGCGGACTACCTGGCTACACCTTC. Amino acids: CASQISGLPGYTF.

This clonotype was seen only a few times. The V and J genes are TRBV4-1 and TRBJ2-5, with 8 bases matching TRBD2. Trimming cost V 6 bases and J 2 bases; bases outside gene matches: 8. Germline CDR1 and CDR2: MGHRA and YSYEKL. There are 15 residues in the CDR3. The CDR3 DNA follows: TGCGCCAGCAGGAGAATAGCGGGGACACAAGAGACCCAGTACTTC. This translates into CASRRIAGTQETQYF.

The chain joins TRBV5-1 to TRBJ1-2, with TRBD1 matching 12 bases. Germline lookup yields CDR1 SGHRS and CDR2 YFSETQ. This CDR3 is 13 amino acids long. Trimming removed 9 bases from V and 7 bases from J; junction bases left unmatched: 7. CDR3 residues: CATGTGGQAGYTF. The CDR3 DNA reads as TGCGCCACCGGGACAGGGGGCCAGGCTGGCTACACCTTC.

V usage is TRBV7-2 and J usage is TRBJ2-7; D possibly corresponds to TRBD2 (7 bases). Per germline, CDR1 SGHTA and CDR2 FQGNSA. There are 14 residues in the CDR3. The germline V and J ends were trimmed by 3 bases and 3 bases, with 12 bases remaining between them. The CDR3 nucleotides read TGTGCCAGCAGCTTCACGGGGGGCAACTACGAGCAGTACTTC. Translating gives CASSFTGGNYEQYF.

The J gene is TRBJ1-5, the V gene TRBV12-3 or TRBV12-4; D gene ambiguous. The CDR3 runs 13 residues. V gave up 10 bases and J gave up 7 bases, with 17 bases separating them. The DNA for the CDR3 is TGTGCCACACAGCGGGGATTGGCCCAGCCCCAGCATTTT. Translating it yields CATQRGLAQPQHF.

About this clonotype itself: One end of the junction fails to match germline, which may point to a read error. The chain employs TRBV6-1 and TRBJ2-2, with TRBD1 matching over 10 bases. CDR1 MNHNS and CDR2 SASEGT come from the germline V gene. CDR3 length: 17 residues. For the CDR3, the DNA is TGTGTCAGCAGTCAAAAGACAGGGGGCGCAAACACCGGGGAGCTGTTTTTT. Translated: CVSSQKTGGANTGELFF.

The chain joins TRBV7-2 to TRBJ2-3, with 11 bases aligning to TRBD2. Germline CDR1 and CDR2: SGHTA and FQGNSA. The CDR3 covers 17 residues. J was trimmed by 4 bases and V by 5 bases; bases with no gene match: 11. As DNA, the CDR3 is TGTGCCAGCAGCCCGCAGGCTAGTAGCGGGGGGGCAGATACGCAGTATTTT. This codes for CASSPQASSGGADTQYF.

The chain uses TRBV2 and TRBJ2-1; D is perhaps TRBD2 (6 bases). From germline, CDR1 is SNHLY and CDR2 FYNNEI. With 6 bases removed from V and 5 bases from J, the gap between germline ends came to 20 bases. The CDR3 extends over 16 amino acids. CDR3 residues: CASRPTSGRAHNEQFF. CDR3 in DNA: TGTGCCAGCAGACCGACTAGTGGCCGAGCCCACAATGAGCAGTTCTTC.

The genes are TRBV20-1 and TRBJ2-7, with D tentatively TRBD2 (5 bases). Near its end, the DNA agrees better with TRBJ2-4, so the J call may be wrong. Germline V gene sequence: CDR1 DFQATT, CDR2 SNEGSKA (reference sequence). The CDR3 loop spans 14 amino acids. The DNA of the CDR3 is TGCAGTGCCAACCCGGACTCGCCGAAAAACATTCAGTACTTC. It is translated as CSANPDSPKNIQYF.

The chain has TRBV4-1 and TRBJ2-1; 10 nucleotides agree with TRBD2. Germline lookup yields CDR1 MGHRA and CDR2 YSYEKL. The CDR3 length is 16 residues. V was clipped by 1 base and J by 7 bases; unmatched bases: 7. The CDR3 DNA sequence: TGCGCCAGCAGCCAAGTTGAAGCGGGGGGGCCGAATGAGCAGTTCTTC. Amino acid sequence: CASSQVEAGGPNEQFF.

The chain uses TRBV19 and TRBJ2-1, with D maybe TRBD2 (5 bases). Germline CDR1 LNHDA, CDR2 SQIVND (reference sequence). The ends were cut back, 6 bases at V and 9 bases at J, with 15 bases in the middle. The CDR3 runs to 13 residues. This CDR3 reads CASSKTTRGEQFF. CDR3 nucleotides: TGTGCCAGTAGCAAAACCACTCGGGGTGAGCAGTTCTTC.

V gene TRBV21-1 combines with J gene TRBJ2-3; the table's D gene call, TRBD2, was not cross checked with the DNA. TRBV21-1 is given as a pseudogene. The CDR3 covers 17 residues. As DNA, the CDR3 is TGTGCCAGCAGCGAAGGTAGTAGCGGATACAACACAGATACGCAGTATTTT. Translation gives CASSEGSSGYNTDTQYF.

This clonotype was recorded only once. The rearrangement uses TRBV6-5 and TRBJ1-6; no firm D call. The CDR3 sequence is 13 residues long. The germline V and J ends were trimmed by 2 bases and 11 bases, with 10 bases remaining between them. Germline V lookup: CDR1 MNHEY, CDR2 SVGAGI. The CDR3, as DNA: TGTGCCAGCAGTTACGCCCCGAGGACACCCCTCCACTTT. This encodes CASSYAPRTPLHF.

This clonotype was counted a few times. This rearrangement joins TRBV4-2 to TRBJ2-1; 10 bases map to TRBD1. The germline V gene has CDR1 LGHNA and CDR2 YNFKEQ. There are 15 residues in the CDR3. J gave up 3 bases and V 1 base, and 0 bases lay outside the gene matches. The CDR3 sequence: CASSQGDRGYNEQFF. The CDR3 coding sequence is TGTGCCAGCAGCCAAGGGGACAGGGGCTACAATGAGCAGTTCTTC.

This clonotype has more than one count but fewer than ten. The chain combines TRBV20-1 with TRBJ1-4; the D is unclear. Trimming removed 6 bases from V and 0 bases from J, with 8 bases in between. Germline-derived CDR1 and CDR2 are DFQATT and SNEGSKA (reference sequence). The CDR3 consists of 13 residues. CDR3 loop: CSARAPTNEKLFF. The CDR3 region has the DNA TGCAGTGCCCGGGCCCCAACTAATGAAAAACTGTTTTTT.

The chain carries TRBV29-1 and TRBJ2-1; TRBD1 matches 7 bases. The V gene's germline CDR1 is SQVTM and CDR2 ANQGSEA. This CDR3 comprises 14 residues. V was clipped by 3 bases and J by 5 bases; unmatched bases: 7. The CDR3 is CSVDPRQGHNEQFF. The CDR3, as DNA: TGCAGCGTTGACCCCAGACAGGGACACAATGAGCAGTTCTTC.

The table lists this clonotype with many counts. The rearrangement uses TRBV12-3 or TRBV12-4 and TRBJ2-1, with D possibly matching TRBD2 (5 bases). V gave up 6 bases and J gave up 8 bases, with 8 bases separating them. This CDR3 comprises 11 residues. Written as DNA, the CDR3 is TGTGCCAGCAGCCCGCGGGATGAGCAGTTCTTC. This sequence encodes CASSPRDEQFF.

V gene TRBV11-3 combines with J gene TRBJ2-7; D is unclear. CDR1 and CDR2 (germline): SGHNT, YENEEA. The CDR3 has 12 residues. The V gene lost 4 bases and the J gene lost 2 bases, with 6 bases spanning the gap. The CDR3 DNA reads as TGTGCCAGCAGCTGTGGACCCTACGAGCAGTACTTC. Protein: CASSCGPYEQYF. Based on the CDR3 plus reference TRBV11-3 and TRBJ2-7, the full variable domain is EAGVVQSPRYKIIEKKQPVAFWCNPISGHNTLYWYLQNLGQGPELLIRYENEEAVDDSQLPKDRFSAERLKGVDSTLKIQPAELGDSAVYLCASSCGPYEQYFGPGTRLTVT.

This clonotype has a handful of counts. CDR3 sequence: CASSPEPQTPGNQPQHF. DNA of the CDR3: TGCGCCAGCAGCCCTGAGCCCCAGACGCCGGGCAATCAGCCCCAGCATTTT. The chain combines TRBV4-1 with TRBJ1-5; D not certain. There are 17 residues in the CDR3. V dropped 4 bases and J dropped 2 bases, with 18 bases sitting between them. Germline V gene data show CDR1 as MGHRA and CDR2 as YSYEKL.

This clonotype was seen at least ten times. This chain uses TRBV5-1 with TRBJ2-7; 9 bases are a match to TRBD1. J gave up 5 bases and V 5 bases, and 5 bases lay outside the gene matches. The CDR3 loop spans 13 amino acids. CDR1 is SGHRS, CDR2 YFSETQ, per germline. The CDR3 loop is CASSYGQGNEQYF. The CDR3 DNA is TGCGCCAGCAGTTATGGACAGGGGAACGAGCAGTACTTC.

The chain uses TRBV24-1 and TRBJ2-7; TRBD2 might be the D (5 bases). Trimming left V 9 bases short and J 1 base short, with 15 bases between. Germline loops: CDR1 KGHDR, CDR2 SFDVKD. The CDR3 covers 14 residues. CDR3 coding DNA: TGTGCCACCTTCCCGGGGAGAAAGTCCTACGAGCAGTACTTC. This encodes CATFPGRKSYEQYF.

The chain couples TRBV27 to TRBJ2-7, with D tentatively TRBD1 (5 bases). CDR1 is MNHEY, CDR2 SMNVEV, per germline (reference sequence). V lost 3 bases and J lost 3, with 9 bases in between. There are 13 residues in the CDR3. CDR3 DNA sequence: TGTGCCAGCAGTTTGACAGCCTTCTACGAGCAGTACTTC. It specifies CASSLTAFYEQYF.

This clonotype showed up just a few times. The chain joins TRBV2 to TRBJ1-5, with D hard to call. Germline V gives CDR1 SNHLY, CDR2 FYNNEI. V shed 6 bases and J shed 3 bases, with 9 bases lying between them. The CDR3 spans 13 residues. The CDR3 is CASSGDHNQPQHF. As DNA, the CDR3 is TGTGCCAGCAGCGGGGATCACAATCAGCCCCAGCATTTT.

Only a few counts were recorded for this clonotype. This chain connects TRBV27 to TRBJ2-3; TRBD1 aligns across 9 bases. Trimming took 6 bases from V and 0 from J; bases not matched to a gene: 4. In germline, CDR1 is MNHEY, CDR2 SMNVEV (reference sequence). This CDR3 region has 15 residues. The CDR3 protein is CASRLQGASTDTQYF. In DNA, the CDR3 is TGTGCCAGCAGGTTACAGGGGGCTAGCACAGATACGCAGTATTTT.

As to this clonotype: Relative to the germline gene, one junction end is altered; a read error may explain this. The V and J genes are TRBV27 and TRBJ1-1; D might be TRBD1 (5 bases). The CDR3 has 14 amino acids. CDR1 and CDR2 (germline): MNHEY, SMNVEV (reference sequence). CDR3 amino acids: CASSVSGSRAEAFF. In DNA form, the CDR3 reads TGTGCCAGCAGTGTATCAGGGTCCCGAGCTGAAGCTTTCTTT.

The genes are TRBV7-2 and TRBJ2-5, with TRBD2 matching 11 bases. CDR1 is SGHTA and CDR2 is FQGNSA in the germline V gene. There are 17 residues in the CDR3. The V gene end was trimmed by 5 bases and the J gene end by 1 base; junction bases not matched to a gene: 9. CDR3 bases: TGTGCCAGCAGCCGTATGAAACTAGCGGGGGCCCAAGAGACCCAGTACTTC. It encodes CASSRMKLAGAQETQYF.

The rearrangement links TRBV2 to TRBJ2-7, with TRBD2 matching 8 bases. This CDR3 contains 13 residues. Germline values: CDR1 SNHLY, CDR2 FYNNEI. The junction had 5 bases not matched to a gene; V was cut back by 10 bases and J by 0 bases. The CDR3, as DNA: TGTGCCATCTTAGCGGGATACTCCTACGAGCAGTACTTC. This gives the protein CAILAGYSYEQYF.

The chain couples TRBV9 to TRBJ2-6; 8 bases are a match to TRBD2. Germline assignment: CDR1 SGDLS and CDR2 YYNGEE. This CDR3 comprises 18 residues. Trimming cost V 6 bases and J 0 bases; bases outside gene matches: 11. The CDR3 sequence is CASTPMSGSGSGANVLTF. The CDR3 DNA is TGTGCCAGCACCCCGATGAGCGGGAGTGGCTCTGGGGCCAACGTCCTGACTTTC. The full variable domain, its missing parts supplied by reference TRBV9 and TRBJ2-6, is DSGVTQTPKHLITATGQRVTLRCSPRSGDLSVYWYQQSLDQGLQFLIQYYNGEERAKGNILERFSAQQFPDLHSELNLSSLELGDSALYFCASTPMSGSGSGANVLTFGAGSRLTVL.

A word on this clonotype: Just one base apart from a much larger clone, this may be a read error. The V and J genes are TRBV7-9 and TRBJ2-7; perhaps TRBD2 as D (5 bases). CDR3 length: 12 amino acids. In germline, CDR1 is SEHNR, CDR2 FQNEAQ (reference sequence). The chain's CDR3 is CSSSSHGGSGYF. DNA of the CDR3: TGTTCCAGCAGCTCTCACGGAGGTTCAGGGTACTTC. The variable domain in full, with the rest retrieved from reference TRBV7-9 and TRBJ2-7, is DTGVSQNPRHKITKRGQNVTFRCDPISEHNRLYWYRQTLGQGPEFLTYFQNEAQLEKSRLLSDRFSAERPKGSFSTLEIQRTEQGDSAMYLCSSSSHGGSGYFGPGTRLTVT.

The chain carries TRBV27 and TRBJ1-2; no clear D gene. Germline lookup yields CDR1 MNHEY and CDR2 SMNVEV (reference sequence). This CDR3 has 14 amino acids. Trimming cost V 6 bases and J 5 bases, with 16 bases left between them. CDR3 sequence (DNA): TGTGCCAGCAGCCCTCGGTCCCAGAAGTATGGCTACACCTTC. It specifies CASSPRSQKYGYTF.